This TCR beta chain was sequenced during a study of cytomegalovirus exposure and HLA in healthy donors. Study results and caveats: As a later analysis showed, a missense DCLRE1C variant was linked to trimming of TCR beta V- and J-genes. Earlier analysis looked at TCR beta V segments, and most were productive about 87% or about 30% of the time.

The PCR made use of 60 Vbeta and 13 Jbeta primers. The method was immunoSEQ multiplex PCR; TCRdb's version includes in-frame clones alone and lacks a portion of them. Among under 200,000 clones listed, approximately 85% were seen once. This clone was found a few times. Its target is unknown. CDR3 length equals 14 residues. J gave up 4 bases and V 0 bases, and 1 base lay outside the gene matches. The germline CDR1 and CDR2 sequences are SGHRS and YFSETQ. The receptor was derived from a young man in good health and CMV-seropositive. The chain couples TRBV5-1 to TRBJ1-3, with 7 bases matching TRBD1. The sample was PBMCs. The CDR3 region has the DNA TGCGCCAGCAGCTTGGGGACAGGCGGAAACACCATATATTTT. Amino acids: CASSLGTGGNTIYF.